The present T cell receptor (beta chain) was sequenced within a study of early T cells in non-severe SARS-CoV-2 infection. Turning to the study itself: Sequencing of bulk RNA from unsorted whole blood was done, without chain pairing. Overall study results and limits: Missing private and CD4 specificities, VDJdb matching favored anti-spike CD8 responses.

Researchers attached unique molecular identifiers to individual cDNA molecules. Each CDR3 protein gets one entry after TCRdb re-called the 5' RACE reads with MiXCR. The sample lists about 52,000 distinct CDR3 sequences, 8% occurring once. As concerns this clonotype: Its antigen is not identified.

Germline V gives CDR1 SGHTA, CDR2 FQGTGA. The CDR3 covers 15 residues. V was pared by 2 bases and J by 5 bases, with 12 bases between. This sequence joins TRBV7-3 and TRBJ2-2; no clear D. This clonotype was obtained from an adult who was a healthcare worker with PCR-confirmed SARS-CoV-2 infection or an uninfected control (not recorded which). Source material: whole blood. The CDR3 DNA sequence: TGTGCCAGCAGCTTAGATTGGCGGCTTACCGGGGAGCTGTTTTTT. Protein sequence: CASSLDWRLTGELFF.